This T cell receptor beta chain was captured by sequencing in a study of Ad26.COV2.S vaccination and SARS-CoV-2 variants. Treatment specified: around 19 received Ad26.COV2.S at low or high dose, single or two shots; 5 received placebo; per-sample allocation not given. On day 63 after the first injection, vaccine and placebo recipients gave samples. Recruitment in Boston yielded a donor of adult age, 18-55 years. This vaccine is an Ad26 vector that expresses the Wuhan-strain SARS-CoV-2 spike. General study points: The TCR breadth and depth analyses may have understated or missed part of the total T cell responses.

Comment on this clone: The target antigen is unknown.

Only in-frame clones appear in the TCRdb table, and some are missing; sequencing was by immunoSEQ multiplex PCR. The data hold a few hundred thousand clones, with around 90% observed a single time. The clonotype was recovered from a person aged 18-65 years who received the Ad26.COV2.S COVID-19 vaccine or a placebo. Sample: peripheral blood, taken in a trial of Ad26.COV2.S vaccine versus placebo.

The CDR3 sequence is CASSSPYSGRELFF. CDR3 bases: TGTGCCAGCAGTTCCCCATATAGCGGGAGGGAGCTGTTTTTT. The J gene is TRBJ2-2, the V gene TRBV27, with 8 bases fitting TRBD2. The germline V gene has CDR1 MNHEY and CDR2 SMNVEV (reference sequence). Trimming cost V 4 bases and J 9 bases; bases outside gene matches: 7. The CDR3 extends over 14 amino acids.